This TCR beta chain emerged from a study of human T cells and chemical hapten exposure. For the study at large: DPC at 0.01% went onto the upper back in patch tests, read at 6 days.

TCRdb processed the RACE reads anew with MiXCR; each CDR3 protein has one entry. This table has around 350,000 distinct CDR3 sequences, approximately 5.8% appearing once. This CDR3 has 11 residues. Germline V CDR1 and CDR2: SQVTM, ANQGSEA. Trimming pared 6 bases from V and 1 base from J, leaving 6 bases between. Study-wide findings and caveats: Donors, who had alopecia, may show an immune response that differs from healthy people's.

This clonotype was observed at least ten times. Its specificity is not known. Time point defined: pre-sensitization, week 0. The treatment here: therapeutic diphenylcyclopropenone sensitization with weekly scalp DPC. This sequence joins TRBV29-1 and TRBJ1-1; D call uncertain. The origin of this receptor is a woman aged 18-29 years with alopecia areata. Some clones in this sample may be carry-over from other donors' samples. Sequences were derived from whole blood, sampled in connection with sensitization to the hapten diphenylcyclopropenone (DPC). The CDR3 region has the DNA TGCAGCGTCCGGAAGAACACTGAAGCTTTCTTT. Residues: CSVRKNTEAFF.